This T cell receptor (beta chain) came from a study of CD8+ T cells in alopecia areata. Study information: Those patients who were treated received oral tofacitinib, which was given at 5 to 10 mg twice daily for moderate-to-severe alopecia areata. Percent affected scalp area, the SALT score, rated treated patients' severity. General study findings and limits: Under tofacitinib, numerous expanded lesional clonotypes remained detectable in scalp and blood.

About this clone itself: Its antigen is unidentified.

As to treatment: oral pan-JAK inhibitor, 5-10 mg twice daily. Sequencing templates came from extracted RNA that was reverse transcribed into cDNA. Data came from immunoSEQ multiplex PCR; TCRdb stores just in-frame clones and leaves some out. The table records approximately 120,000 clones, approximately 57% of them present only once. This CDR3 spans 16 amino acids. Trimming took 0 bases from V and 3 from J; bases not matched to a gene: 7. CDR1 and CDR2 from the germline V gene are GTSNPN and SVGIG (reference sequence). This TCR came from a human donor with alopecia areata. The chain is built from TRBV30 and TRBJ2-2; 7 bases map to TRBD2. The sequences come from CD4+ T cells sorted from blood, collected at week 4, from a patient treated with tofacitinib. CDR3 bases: TGTGCCTGGAGTGTACAAGCGGGAAGCGACACCGGGGAGCTGTTTTTT. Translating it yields CAWSVQAGSDTGELFF.